These T cell receptor beta chains were read from a single sample in a study of blood T cell repertoires in COVID-19. Using immunoSEQ multiplex PCR, the repertoire was profiled, and TCRdb retains in-frame clones only, with some absent. The sample lists about 240,000 clones, around four fifths occurring once. Sequenced sample: peripheral blood. These TCRs come from a woman aged 70-85 years with acute or convalescent COVID-19. Both conserved end residues are part of each CDR3. A D gene is named only where the DNA matches it firmly. Size tells how often a clone was seen (once, few, many) or the class of an expanded clone, and some rows leave it out.

TRBJ1-2,TRBD1,TRBV7-6,once,TGTGCCAGCAGCGTTGGACAGGGGCTTAACTATGGCTACACCTTC,CASSVGQGLNYGYTF
TRBJ2-2,.,TRBV7-2,.,TGTGCCAGCAGCTCCTTTGACAAGCACACCGGGGAGCTGTTTTTT,CASSSFDKHTGELFF
TRBJ2-1,.,TRBV11-2,.,TGTGCCAGCAGCTTAGGCGGGCTATCCTACAATGAGCAGTTCTTC,CASSLGGLSYNEQFF
TRBJ1-4,.,TRBV7-9,.,TGTGCCAGCAGCTTAGTTGGCAGGGGCCGGGAAAAACTGTTTTTT,CASSLVGRGREKLFF
TRBJ1-2,.,TRBV10-3,.,TGTGCCATCACCCCCGGGGTCGCAGGCTATGGCTACACCTTC,CAITPGVAGYGYTF
TRBJ1-1,TRBD1,TRBV7-8,.,TGTGCCAGCAGCACCGACAGGGGCTCTGAAGCTTTCTTT,CASSTDRGSEAFF
TRBJ2-7,.,TRBV5-1,.,TGCGCCAGCAGCTTAGGGGTTCCCACCTACGAGCAGTACTTC,CASSLGVPTYEQYF
TRBJ1-5,TRBD1,TRBV28,few,TGTGCCAGCAGTTCTCCCGGGACAGGGAGGAGCAATCAGCCCCAGCATTTT,CASSSPGTGRSNQPQHF
TRBJ1-4,.,TRBV4-2,.,TGTGCCAGCAGCCAAAAAAGACAGTCAACTAATGAAAAACTGTTTTTT,CASSQKRQSTNEKLFF
TRBJ1-2,.,TRBV2,.,TGTGCCAGCAGCCCCGGGATCTTCTATGGCTACACCTTC,CASSPGIFYGYTF
TRBJ1-2,TRBD1,TRBV19,.,TGTGCCAGTAGTACCAGGACAGGGGCAGCAAACTATGGCTACACCTTC,CASSTRTGAANYGYTF
TRBJ1-2,TRBD1,TRBV27,.,TGTGCCAGCAGTTTATCCCGGACAGGGATTAACGGCTACACCTTC,CASSLSRTGINGYTF
TRBJ1-5,TRBD1,TRBV6-1,.,TGTGCCAGCAGTGAAGCCGGGGACAGGGTTAGTTATGGTCAGCCCCAGCATTTT,CASSEAGDRVSYGQPQHF
TRBJ1-2,.,TRBV19,.,TGTGCCAGTAGTTTCTTTGGAGCAGGGATCTATAACTATGGCTACACCTTC,CASSFFGAGIYNYGYTF
TRBJ1-6,TRBD1,TRBV7-8,once,TGTGCCAGCAGCTTTGATACCGGGACAGATAATTCACCCCTCCACTTT,CASSFDTGTDNSPLHF
TRBJ1-5,TRBD1,TRBV27,few,TGTGCCAGCAGTTTGGGGACAGGGGGCAATCAGCCCCAGCATTTT,CASSLGTGGNQPQHF
TRBJ2-7,.,TRBV5-6,.,TGTGCCAGCAGCCCGAGGGGGGGCGGGGCCTCCTACGAGCAGTACTTC,CASSPRGGGASYEQYF
TRBJ1-5,TRBD1,TRBV4-2,few,TGTGCCAGCAGCCAAAGGGGACAGGGCAATCAGCCCCAGCATTTT,CASSQRGQGNQPQHF
TRBJ1-1,TRBD1,TRBV27,once,TGTGCCAGCAAATTGACAGGGGAGAACACTGAAGCTTTCTTT,CASKLTGENTEAFF
TRBJ1-4,.,TRBV28,.,TGTGCCAGCAGCGGGACAACATATGAAAAACTGTTTTTT,CASSGTTYEKLFF
TRBJ2-3,TRBD1,TRBV5-4,.,TGTGCCAGCAGCTTGGGGGCCAGGGGGTCGGGCACAGATACGCAGTATTTT,CASSLGARGSGTDTQYF
TRBJ2-7,TRBD1,TRBV5-5,.,TGTGCCAGCAGCTCTTTCGGGACAGCCCTCTACGAGCAGTACTTC,CASSSFGTALYEQYF
TRBJ1-6,TRBD1,TRBV30,once,TGTGCCTGGTGCGGACAGGGAGAGTATTCACCCCTCCACTTT,CAWCGQGEYSPLHF
TRBJ1-4,TRBD1,TRBV4-1,.,TGCGCCAGCAGCCAAGATGAAAGGGGGCGTAACGAAAAACTGTTTTTT,CASSQDERGRNEKLFF
TRBJ2-6,.,TRBV4-1,.,TGCGCCAGCAGCGGGGGGGGCCCTGGGGCCAACGTCCTGACTTTC,CASSGGGPGANVLTF
TRBJ1-1,TRBD1,TRBV6-4,.,TGTGCCAGCAGTGCCTTGGACAGGGGCACTGAAGCTTTCTTT,CASSALDRGTEAFF
TRBJ1-1,.,TRBV29-1,.,TGCAGCGTTGGGAGGGGGAACACTGAAGCTTTCTTT,CSVGRGNTEAFF
TRBJ1-5,.,TRBV18,.,TGTGCCAGCTCACCCGTAACAGGGTCAAATCAGCCCCAGCATTTT,CASSPVTGSNQPQHF
TRBJ1-5,.,TRBV19,few,TGTGCCAGTAGTATCGCGGATGTCGGCAATCAGCCCCAGCATTTT,CASSIADVGNQPQHF
TRBJ1-6,.,TRBV5-1,.,TGCGCCAGCAGCTTTTCTCAGGGTAACAATTCACCCCTCCACTTT,CASSFSQGNNSPLHF
TRBJ1-3,TRBD1,TRBV28,.,TGTGCCACCCAGAGGACAGGGTCGTACACCATATATTTT,CATQRTGSYTIYF
TRBJ1-5,TRBD1,TRBV30,.,TGTGCCTGGAGGCCCCTAGGGCAGGGGGCAGGTCAGCCCCAGCATTTT,CAWRPLGQGAGQPQHF
TRBJ2-7,.,TRBV9,.,TGTGCCAGCAGCGTAGGGACAGTTGGTTCCTACGAGCAGTACTTC,CASSVGTVGSYEQYF
TRBJ1-6,TRBD1,TRBV19,.,TGTGCCAGTAGTCCCCGGACAGGATCCAATTCACCCCTCCACTTT,CASSPRTGSNSPLHF
TRBJ1-6,TRBD1,TRBV28,once,TGTGCCAGCAAGGAGACAGGGGAACGGTCACCCCTCCACTTT,CASKETGERSPLHF
TRBJ1-4,.,TRBV7-9,.,TGTGCCAGCAGCTTAACAGGGCTTAATGAAAAACTGTTTTTT,CASSLTGLNEKLFF
TRBJ2-2,.,TRBV19,.,TGTGCCAGTACCCCAGTCCGGGGGACCGGGGAGCTGTTTTTT,CASTPVRGTGELFF
TRBJ2-7,.,TRBV11-2,.,TGTGCCAGCAGCCCCCGGGGGAACGAGCAGTACTTC,CASSPRGNEQYF
TRBJ1-4,.,TRBV4-2,.,TGTGCCAGCAGCCCTACCGGGCAGGGGAATGAAAAACTGTTTTTT,CASSPTGQGNEKLFF
TRBJ1-6,.,TRBV7-9,once,TGTGCCAGCAGCCAGGAAGGACAGTATAATTCACCCCTCCACTTT,CASSQEGQYNSPLHF
TRBJ1-1,.,TRBV12-3/TRBV12-4,.,TGTGCCAGCGGACACGGGACAAACACTGAAGCTTTCTTT,CASGHGTNTEAFF
TRBJ2-1,TRBD2,TRBV27,.,TGTGCCAGCGGGAAGGGGACTAGCGGGGGGCTTACGCAGTTCTTC,CASGKGTSGGLTQFF